This T cell receptor beta chain was retrieved from a study of cytomegalovirus exposure and HLA in healthy donors. Study at large: An earlier analysis found around 120 million unique TCR beta sequences from approximately 190 million T cells. General study findings and limits: A later analysis found common viral pathogens apparently linked to several of the most significant clusters. The authors later linked a missense DCLRE1C variant to TCR beta V- and J-gene trimming.

V shed 5 bases, J shed 1 base, and the junction held 4 bases outside the gene matches. The CDR3 spans 16 residues. Germline CDR1 reads SGHTA; CDR2 reads FQGNSA. The PCR used 60 Vbeta and 13 Jbeta primers. Method: immunoSEQ multiplex PCR; TCRdb's copy keeps in-frame clones and lacks some. The profile shows over 100,000 clones, about 79% of them singletons. As concerns this clone: What it binds is unknown.

The sequence was collected from a human donor in good health. The material sequenced was PBMCs. V and J are TRBV7-2 and TRBJ2-3, with TRBD2 identical over 12 bases. CDR3 sequence: CASSPRTSGGTDTQYF. CDR3 DNA: TGTGCCAGCAGCCCCCGGACTAGCGGGGGCACAGATACGCAGTATTTT.